Below, one T cell receptor (beta chain) is given with its context. The antigen is unknown. This entry comes from a study of cytomegalovirus exposure and HLA in healthy donors. Study-wide points: A later analysis, which compared TCR beta chains of equal frequency, found the HLA-associated ones more clonally expanded. The likely origin of a cluster of highly shared sequence variants was a sequencing artifact. Beyond CMV serostatus, there was no information to go on about immune exposure.

Primers: 60 Vbeta forward and 13 Jbeta reverse. Here immunoSEQ multiplex PCR was the method, and the copy in TCRdb shows in-frame clones only, minus some. Among some 170,000 clones listed, roughly a tenth were seen once. Trimming at V came to 6 bases and at J to 5 bases, leaving 10 bases not matched to a gene. The CDR3 has 15 residues. In germline, CDR1 is MDHEN, CDR2 SYDVKM. The source of this sequence is a young woman in good health and CMV-seropositive. The chain couples TRBV28 to TRBJ1-2; 9 bases fit TRBD1. The sample comprised PBMCs. CDR3 amino acids: CASRGWVTGGYGYTF. CDR3 in DNA: TGTGCCAGCAGGGGGTGGGTGACAGGGGGATATGGCTACACCTTC.